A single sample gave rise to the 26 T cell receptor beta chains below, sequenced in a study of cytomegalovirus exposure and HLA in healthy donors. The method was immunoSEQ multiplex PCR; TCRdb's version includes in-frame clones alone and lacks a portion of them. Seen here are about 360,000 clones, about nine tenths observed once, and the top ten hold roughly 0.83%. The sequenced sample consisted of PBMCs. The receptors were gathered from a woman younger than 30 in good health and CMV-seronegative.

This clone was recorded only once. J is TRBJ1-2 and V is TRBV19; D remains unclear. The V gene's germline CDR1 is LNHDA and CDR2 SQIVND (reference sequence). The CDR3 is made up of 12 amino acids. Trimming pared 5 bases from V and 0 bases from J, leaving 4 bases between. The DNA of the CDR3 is TGTGCCAGTAGTCTGTCTAACTATGGCTACACCTTC. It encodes CASSLSNYGYTF.

CDR3 bases: TGTGCCAGCTCAACGGGACTAGCGGCCAACAATGAGCAGTTCTTC. Protein: CASSTGLAANNEQFF. The chain couples TRBV18 to TRBJ2-1, with 11 bases aligning to TRBD2. In germline, CDR1 is KGHSH, CDR2 LQKENI. This CDR3 contains 15 residues. V shed 5 bases, J shed 5 bases, and the junction held 5 bases outside the gene matches. The entire variable domain, with the rest obtained from reference TRBV18 and TRBJ2-1, is as follows: NAGVMQNPRHLVRRRGQEARLRCSPMKGHSHVYWYRQLPEEGLKFMVYLQKENIIDESGMPKERFSAEFPKEGPSILRIQQVVRGDSAAYFCASSTGLAANNEQFFGPGTRLTVL.

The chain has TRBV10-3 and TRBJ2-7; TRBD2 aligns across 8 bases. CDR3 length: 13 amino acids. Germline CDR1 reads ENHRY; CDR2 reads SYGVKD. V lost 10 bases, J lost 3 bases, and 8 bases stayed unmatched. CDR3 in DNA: TGTGCCACACAGACTAGCGATCACTACGAGCAGTACTTC. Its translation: CATQTSDHYEQYF.

In DNA, the CDR3 is TGTGCCAGCTCACCACGGGACAGACCTTCCTACGAGCAGTACTTC. Translated: CASSPRDRPSYEQYF. The chain couples TRBV18 to TRBJ2-7, with 7 bases lining up with TRBD1. This CDR3 has 15 residues. V lost 1 base, J lost 1 base, and 4 bases stayed unmatched. The germline gives CDR1 KGHSH, CDR2 LQKENI.

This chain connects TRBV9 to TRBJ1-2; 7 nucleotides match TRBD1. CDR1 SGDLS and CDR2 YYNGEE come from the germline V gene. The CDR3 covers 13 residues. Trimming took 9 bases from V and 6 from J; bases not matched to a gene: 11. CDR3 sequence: CATQRQGVDGYTF. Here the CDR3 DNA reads TGTGCCACCCAGCGTCAGGGGGTAGATGGCTACACCTTC. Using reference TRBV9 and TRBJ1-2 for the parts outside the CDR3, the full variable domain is DSGVTQTPKHLITATGQRVTLRCSPRSGDLSVYWYQQSLDQGLQFLIQYYNGEERAKGNILERFSAQQFPDLHSELNLSSLELGDSALYFCATQRQGVDGYTFGSGTRLTVV.

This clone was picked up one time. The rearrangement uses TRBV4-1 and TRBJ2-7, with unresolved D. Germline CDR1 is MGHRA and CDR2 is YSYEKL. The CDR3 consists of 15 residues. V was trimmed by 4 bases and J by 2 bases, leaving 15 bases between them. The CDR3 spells CASSPDNTPTYEQYF. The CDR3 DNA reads TGCGCCAGCAGCCCTGACAACACCCCCACCTACGAGCAGTACTTC.

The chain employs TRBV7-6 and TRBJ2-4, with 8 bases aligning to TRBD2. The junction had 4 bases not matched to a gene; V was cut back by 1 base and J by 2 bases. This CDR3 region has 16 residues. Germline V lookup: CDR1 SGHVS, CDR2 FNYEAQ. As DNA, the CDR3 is TGTGCCAGCAGCTTAGGCGGGGGGAGGACCAAAAACATTCAGTACTTC. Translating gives CASSLGGGRTKNIQYF.

Written as DNA, the CDR3 is TGTGCCAGCAGCCCTGCCTATAGCAATCAGCCCCAGCATTTT. Amino acids: CASSPAYSNQPQHF. The rearrangement joins TRBV27 to TRBJ1-5; D gene unclear. Deletions cut 6 bases from V and 0 bases from J, with 9 bases between. The germline CDR1 and CDR2 sequences are MNHEY and SMNVEV (reference sequence). The CDR3 is 14 amino acids.

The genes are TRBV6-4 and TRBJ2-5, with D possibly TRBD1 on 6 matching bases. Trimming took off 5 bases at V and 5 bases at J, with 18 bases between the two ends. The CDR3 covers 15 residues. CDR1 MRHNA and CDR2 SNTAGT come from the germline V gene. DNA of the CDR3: TGTGCCAGCAGTCCTCAGTGGGGACATCGGGAGACCCAGTACTTC. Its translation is CASSPQWGHRETQYF.

This CDR3 is CASSPGMGSYGYTF. In DNA form, the CDR3 reads TGTGCCAGCAGCCCAGGAATGGGGAGCTATGGCTACACCTTC. The chain links TRBV16 to TRBJ1-2; D call uncertain. The germline CDR1 and CDR2 sequences are KGHSY and FQNENV. Trimming cost V 4 bases and J 4 bases, with 13 bases left between them. CDR3 length: 14 amino acids.

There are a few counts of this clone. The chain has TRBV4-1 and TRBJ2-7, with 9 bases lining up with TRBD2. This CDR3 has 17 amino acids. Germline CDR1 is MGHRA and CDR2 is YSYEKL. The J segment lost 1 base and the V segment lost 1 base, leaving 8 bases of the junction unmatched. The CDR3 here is CASSQVRLAENSYEQYF. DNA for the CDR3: TGCGCCAGCAGCCAAGTTCGACTAGCGGAGAATTCCTACGAGCAGTACTTC.

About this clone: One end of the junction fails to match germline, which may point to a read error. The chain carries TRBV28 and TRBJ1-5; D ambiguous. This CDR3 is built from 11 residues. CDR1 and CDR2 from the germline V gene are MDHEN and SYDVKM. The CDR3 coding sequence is TGTGCCAGCAGTTCACCAGGAGGAGTGAATTTT. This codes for CASSSPGGVNF.

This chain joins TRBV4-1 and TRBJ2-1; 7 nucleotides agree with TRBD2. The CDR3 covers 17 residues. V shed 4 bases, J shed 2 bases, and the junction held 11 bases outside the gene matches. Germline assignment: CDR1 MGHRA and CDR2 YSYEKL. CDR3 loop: CASSLRLDSGTYNEQFF. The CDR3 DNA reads TGCGCCAGCAGCCTCCGACTCGACAGCGGGACCTACAATGAGCAGTTCTTC.

CDR3 region: CAWSVLGRDGYTF. The DNA of the CDR3 is TGTGCCTGGAGTGTACTAGGGAGGGATGGCTACACCTTC. This chain links TRBV30 with TRBJ1-2; D not resolved. The CDR3 is 13 residues long. Germline V lookup: CDR1 GTSNPN, CDR2 SVGIG (reference sequence). V was cut by 0 bases and J by 6 bases, with 11 bases left in between.

The CDR3 nucleotides read TGTGCCAGCAAACAACTCGGGCAGGGTCGGGAAAAACTGTTTTTT. Protein: CASKQLGQGREKLFF. V usage is TRBV27 and J usage is TRBJ1-4, with D tentatively TRBD1 (5 bases). This CDR3 region has 15 residues. V was pared by 7 bases and J by 8 bases, with 20 bases between. CDR1 is MNHEY and CDR2 is SMNVEV in the germline V gene (reference sequence). The full variable domain, with the rest looked up from reference TRBV27 and TRBJ1-4, is EAQVTQNPRYLITVTGKKLTVTCSQNMNHEYMSWYRQDPGLGLRQIYYSMNVEVTDKGDVPEGYKVSRKEKRNFPLILESPSPNQTSLYFCASKQLGQGREKLFFGSGTQLSVL.

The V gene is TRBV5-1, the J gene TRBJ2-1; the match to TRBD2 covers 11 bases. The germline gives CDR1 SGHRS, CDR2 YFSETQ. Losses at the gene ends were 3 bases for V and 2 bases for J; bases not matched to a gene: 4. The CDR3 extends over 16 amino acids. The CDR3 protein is CASSSTSGGAYNEQFF. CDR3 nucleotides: TGCGCCAGCAGCTCAACTAGCGGGGGCGCCTACAATGAGCAGTTCTTC.

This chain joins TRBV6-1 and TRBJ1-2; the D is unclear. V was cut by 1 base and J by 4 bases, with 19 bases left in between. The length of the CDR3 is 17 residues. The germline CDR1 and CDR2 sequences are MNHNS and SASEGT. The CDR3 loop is CASSEVVGNSLSYGYTF. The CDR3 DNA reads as TGTGCCAGCAGTGAAGTTGTGGGCAATTCTCTTAGCTATGGCTACACCTTC.

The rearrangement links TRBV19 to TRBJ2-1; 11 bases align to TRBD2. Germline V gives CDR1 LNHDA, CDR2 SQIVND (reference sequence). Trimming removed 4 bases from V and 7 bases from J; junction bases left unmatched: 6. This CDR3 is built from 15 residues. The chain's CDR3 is CASSTSGGRENEQFF. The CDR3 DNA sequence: TGTGCCAGTAGTACTAGCGGGGGGAGGGAGAATGAGCAGTTCTTC. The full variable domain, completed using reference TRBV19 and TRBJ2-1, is DGGITQSPKYLFRKEGQNVTLSCEQNLNHDAMYWYRQDPGQGLRLIYYSQIVNDFQKGDIAEGYSVSREKKESFPLTVTSAQKNPTAFYLCASSTSGGRENEQFFGPGTRLTVL.

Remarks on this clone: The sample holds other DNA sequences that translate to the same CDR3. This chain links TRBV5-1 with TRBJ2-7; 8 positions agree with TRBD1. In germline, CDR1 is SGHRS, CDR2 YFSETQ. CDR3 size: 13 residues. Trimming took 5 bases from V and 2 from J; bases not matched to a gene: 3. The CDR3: CASSPTGAYEQYF. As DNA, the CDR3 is TGCGCCAGCAGTCCGACAGGGGCCTACGAGCAGTACTTC. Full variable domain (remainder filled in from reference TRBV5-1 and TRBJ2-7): KAGVTQTPRYLIKTRGQQVTLSCSPISGHRSVSWYQQTPGQGLQFLFEYFSETQRNKGNFPGRFSGRQFSNSRSEMNVSTLELGDSALYLCASSPTGAYEQYFGPGTRLTVT.

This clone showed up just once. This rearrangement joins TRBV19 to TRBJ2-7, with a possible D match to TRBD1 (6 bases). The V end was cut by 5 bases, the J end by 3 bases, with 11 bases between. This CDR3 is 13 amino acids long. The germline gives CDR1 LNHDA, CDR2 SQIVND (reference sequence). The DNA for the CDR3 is TGTGCCAGTAGTGCCGGACAGTTCTACGAGCAGTACTTC. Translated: CASSAGQFYEQYF.

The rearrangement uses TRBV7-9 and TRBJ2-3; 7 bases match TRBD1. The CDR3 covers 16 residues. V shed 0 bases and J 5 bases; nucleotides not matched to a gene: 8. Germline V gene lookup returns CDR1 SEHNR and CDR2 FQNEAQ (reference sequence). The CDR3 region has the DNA TGTGCCAGCAGCTTAGCGCTAAGGGGGCGTCAAGATACGCAGTATTTT. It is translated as CASSLALRGRQDTQYF.

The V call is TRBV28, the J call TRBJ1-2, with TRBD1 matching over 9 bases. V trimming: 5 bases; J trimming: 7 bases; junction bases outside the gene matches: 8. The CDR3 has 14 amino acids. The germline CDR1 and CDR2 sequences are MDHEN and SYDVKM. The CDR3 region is CASSLDRGISGYTF. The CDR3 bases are TGTGCCAGCAGTCTGGACAGGGGAATCTCTGGCTACACCTTC.

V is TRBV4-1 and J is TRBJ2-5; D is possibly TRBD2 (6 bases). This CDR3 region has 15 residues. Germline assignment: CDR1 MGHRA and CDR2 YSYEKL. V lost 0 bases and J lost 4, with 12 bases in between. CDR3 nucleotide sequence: TGCGCCAGCAGCCAAGAGGGGCGGGAAGGAGAGACCCAGTACTTC. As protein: CASSQEGREGETQYF.

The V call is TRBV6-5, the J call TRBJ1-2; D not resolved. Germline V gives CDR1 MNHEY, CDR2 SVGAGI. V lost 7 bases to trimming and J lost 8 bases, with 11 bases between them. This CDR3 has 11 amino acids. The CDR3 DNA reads TGTGCCAGCACTCCCGCGGGGGGCTACACCTTC. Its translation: CASTPAGGYTF.

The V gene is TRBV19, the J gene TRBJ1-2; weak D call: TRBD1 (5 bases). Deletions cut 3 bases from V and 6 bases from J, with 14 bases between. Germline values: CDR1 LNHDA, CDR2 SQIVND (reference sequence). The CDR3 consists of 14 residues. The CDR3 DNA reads TGTGCCAGTAGTATCCTCCCAACCAGGGATGGCTACACCTTC. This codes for CASSILPTRDGYTF. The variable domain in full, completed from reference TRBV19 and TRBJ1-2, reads DGGITQSPKYLFRKEGQNVTLSCEQNLNHDAMYWYRQDPGQGLRLIYYSQIVNDFQKGDIAEGYSVSREKKESFPLTVTSAQKNPTAFYLCASSILPTRDGYTFGSGTRLTVV.

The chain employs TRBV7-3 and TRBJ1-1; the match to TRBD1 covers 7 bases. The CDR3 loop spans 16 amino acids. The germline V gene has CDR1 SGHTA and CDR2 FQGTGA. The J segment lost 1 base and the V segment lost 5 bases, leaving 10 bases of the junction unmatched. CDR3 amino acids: CASSRNPRGRNTEAFF. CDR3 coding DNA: TGTGCCAGCAGCCGGAACCCCAGGGGGAGGAACACTGAAGCTTTCTTT.